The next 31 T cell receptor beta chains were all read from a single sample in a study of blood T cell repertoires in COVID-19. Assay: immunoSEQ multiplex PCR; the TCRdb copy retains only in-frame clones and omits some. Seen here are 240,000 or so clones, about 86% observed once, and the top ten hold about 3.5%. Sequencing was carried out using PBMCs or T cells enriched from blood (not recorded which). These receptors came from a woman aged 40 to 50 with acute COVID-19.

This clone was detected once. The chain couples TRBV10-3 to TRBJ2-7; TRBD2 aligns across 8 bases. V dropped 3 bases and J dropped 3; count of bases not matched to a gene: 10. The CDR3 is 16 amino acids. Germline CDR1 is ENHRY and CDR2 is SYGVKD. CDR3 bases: TGTGCCATCAGTGACGTCGGGGCAGCGGGAGTCTACGAGCAGTACTTC. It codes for CAISDVGAAGVYEQYF.

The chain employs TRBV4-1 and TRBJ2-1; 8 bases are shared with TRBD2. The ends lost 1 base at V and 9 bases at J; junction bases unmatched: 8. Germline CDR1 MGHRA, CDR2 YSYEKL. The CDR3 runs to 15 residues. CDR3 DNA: TGCGCCAGCAGCCAAGCGGCTAGCGGGTCGGGTGAGCAGTTCTTC. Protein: CASSQAASGSGEQFF.

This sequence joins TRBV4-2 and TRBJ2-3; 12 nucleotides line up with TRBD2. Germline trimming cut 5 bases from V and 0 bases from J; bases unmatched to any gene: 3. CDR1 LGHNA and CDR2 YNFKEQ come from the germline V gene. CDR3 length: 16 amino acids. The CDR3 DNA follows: TGTGCCAGCAGCTTTGGGACTAGCGGGAGCACAGATACGCAGTATTTT. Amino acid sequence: CASSFGTSGSTDTQYF.

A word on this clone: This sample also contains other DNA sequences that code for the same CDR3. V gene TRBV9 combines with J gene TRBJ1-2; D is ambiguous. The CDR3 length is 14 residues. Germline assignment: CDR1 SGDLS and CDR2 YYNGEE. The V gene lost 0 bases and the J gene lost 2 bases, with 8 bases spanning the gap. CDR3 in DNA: TGTGCCAGCAGCGTAGATGGCGGAAACTATGGCTACACCTTC. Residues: CASSVDGGNYGYTF.

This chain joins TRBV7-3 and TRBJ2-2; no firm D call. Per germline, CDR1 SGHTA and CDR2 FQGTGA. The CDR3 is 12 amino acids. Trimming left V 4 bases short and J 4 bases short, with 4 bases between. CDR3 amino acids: CASSYITGELFF. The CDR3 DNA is TGTGCCAGCAGCTATATCACCGGGGAGCTGTTTTTT.

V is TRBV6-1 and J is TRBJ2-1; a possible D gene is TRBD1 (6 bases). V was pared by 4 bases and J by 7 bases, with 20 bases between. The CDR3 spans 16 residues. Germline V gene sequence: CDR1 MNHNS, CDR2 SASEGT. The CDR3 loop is CASSAPGTKQGNEQFF. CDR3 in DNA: TGTGCCAGCAGTGCACCCGGGACCAAACAGGGAAATGAGCAGTTCTTC.

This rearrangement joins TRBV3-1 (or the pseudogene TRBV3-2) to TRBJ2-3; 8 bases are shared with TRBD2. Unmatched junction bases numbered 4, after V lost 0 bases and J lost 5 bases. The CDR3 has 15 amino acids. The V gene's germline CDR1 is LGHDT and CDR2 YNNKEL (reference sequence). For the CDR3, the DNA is TGTGCCAGCAGCCAAGAGCCCCTAGCGGGAGATACGCAGTATTTT. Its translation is CASSQEPLAGDTQYF.

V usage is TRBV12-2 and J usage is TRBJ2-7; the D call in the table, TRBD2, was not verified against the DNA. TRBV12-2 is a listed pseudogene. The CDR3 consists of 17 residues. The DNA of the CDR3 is TGTGCAAGTCGCATGCCAACCGCGGGAGTGAGGGGCTACGAGCAGTACTTC. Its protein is CASRMPTAGVRGYEQYF.

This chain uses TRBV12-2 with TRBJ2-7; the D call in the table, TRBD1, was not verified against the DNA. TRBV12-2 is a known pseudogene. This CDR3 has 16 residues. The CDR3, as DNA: TGTGCAAGTCGCCAGCGGGACAGGGAGAGGTCCTACGAGCAGTACTTC. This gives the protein CASRQRDRERSYEQYF.

For the CDR3, the DNA is TGTGCCACCAGTGAGCTGGGACAGCAAGAGACCCAGTACTTC. Translated, it gives CATSELGQQETQYF. The chain has TRBV24-1 and TRBJ2-5; 7 bases line up with TRBD1. CDR3 length: 14 amino acids. V lost 4 bases, J lost 2 bases, and 3 bases stayed unmatched. The germline V gene has CDR1 KGHDR and CDR2 SFDVKD.

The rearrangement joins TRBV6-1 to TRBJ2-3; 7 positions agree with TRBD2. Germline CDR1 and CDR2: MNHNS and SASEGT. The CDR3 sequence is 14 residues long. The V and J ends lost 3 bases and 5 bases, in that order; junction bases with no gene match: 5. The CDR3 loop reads CASSDGLDIDTQYF. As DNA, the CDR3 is TGTGCCAGCAGTGATGGACTAGATATAGATACGCAGTATTTT.

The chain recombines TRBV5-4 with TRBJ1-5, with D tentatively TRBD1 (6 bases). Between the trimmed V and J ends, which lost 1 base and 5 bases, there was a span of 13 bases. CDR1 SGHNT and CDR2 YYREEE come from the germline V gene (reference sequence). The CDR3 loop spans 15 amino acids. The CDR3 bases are TGTGCCAGCAGCTTGCTCCGGGACACCGATCAGCCCCAGCATTTT. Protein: CASSLLRDTDQPQHF. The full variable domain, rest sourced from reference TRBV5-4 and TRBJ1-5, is ETGVTQSPTHLIKTRGQQVTLRCSSQSGHNTVSWYQQALGQGPQFIFQYYREEENGRGNFPPRFSGLQFPNYSSELNVNALELDDSALYLCASSLLRDTDQPQHFGDGTRLSIL.

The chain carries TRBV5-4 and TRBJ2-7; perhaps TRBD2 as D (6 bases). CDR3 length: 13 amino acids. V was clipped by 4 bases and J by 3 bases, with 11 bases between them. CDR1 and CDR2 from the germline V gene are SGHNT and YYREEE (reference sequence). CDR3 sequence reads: CASSTGLNYEQYF. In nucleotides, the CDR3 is TGTGCCAGCAGCACCGGACTAAACTACGAGCAGTACTTC.

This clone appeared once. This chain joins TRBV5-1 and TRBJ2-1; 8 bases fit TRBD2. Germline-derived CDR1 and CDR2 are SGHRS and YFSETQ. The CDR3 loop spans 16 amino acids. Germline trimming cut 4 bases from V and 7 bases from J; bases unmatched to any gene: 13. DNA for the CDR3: TGCGCCAGCAGCCTCCACGGGGGGGGCGCGAGAAATGAGCAGTTCTTC. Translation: CASSLHGGGARNEQFF. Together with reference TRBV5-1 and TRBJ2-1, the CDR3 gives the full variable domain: KAGVTQTPRYLIKTRGQQVTLSCSPISGHRSVSWYQQTPGQGLQFLFEYFSETQRNKGNFPGRFSGRQFSNSRSEMNVSTLELGDSALYLCASSLHGGGARNEQFFGPGTRLTVL.

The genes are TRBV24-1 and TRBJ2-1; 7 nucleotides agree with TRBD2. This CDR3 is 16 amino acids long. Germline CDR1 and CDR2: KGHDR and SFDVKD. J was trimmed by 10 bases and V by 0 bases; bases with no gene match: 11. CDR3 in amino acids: CATSDLKRGTYREQFF. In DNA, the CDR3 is TGTGCCACCAGTGATTTGAAGCGGGGAACGTATAGAGAGCAGTTCTTC.

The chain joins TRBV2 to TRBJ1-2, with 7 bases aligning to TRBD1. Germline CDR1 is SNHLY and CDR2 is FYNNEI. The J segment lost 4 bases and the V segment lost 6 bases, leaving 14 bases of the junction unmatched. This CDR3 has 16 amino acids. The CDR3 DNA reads TGTGCCAGCAGCGTCCTCAGGGACAGAGGGTCCTATGGCTACACCTTC. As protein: CASSVLRDRGSYGYTF.

Here the CDR3 DNA reads TGTGCCAGCGCACCCCCTGGCAGGGTTCCCTACGAGCAGTACTTC. Amino acid sequence: CASAPPGRVPYEQYF. This chain uses TRBV28 with TRBJ2-7; perhaps TRBD1 as D (5 bases). V lost 8 bases and J 2 bases, leaving 19 bases between the germline ends. The CDR3 totals 15 residues. Germline-derived CDR1 and CDR2 are MDHEN and SYDVKM.

The CDR3 sequence: CASSQTVTGELFF. In DNA form, the CDR3 reads TGTGCCAGCAGCCAAACAGTCACCGGGGAGCTGTTTTTT. The chain couples TRBV14 to TRBJ2-2; unclear D gene. The germline V gene encodes CDR1 SGHDN and CDR2 FVKESK. Trimming removed 2 bases from V and 4 bases from J, with 5 bases in between. The CDR3 length is 13 residues.

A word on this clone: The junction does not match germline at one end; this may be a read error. Here the CDR3 DNA reads TGTGCCAGCAGACAAGAGGTTGGGGGGAGTGAGCAGTTCTTC. It is translated as CASRQEVGGSEQFF. The chain recombines TRBV3-1 (or the pseudogene TRBV3-2) with TRBJ2-1; D is possibly TRBD2 (6 bases). Germline V lookup: CDR1 LGHDT, CDR2 YNNKEL (reference sequence). CDR3 length: 14 amino acids.

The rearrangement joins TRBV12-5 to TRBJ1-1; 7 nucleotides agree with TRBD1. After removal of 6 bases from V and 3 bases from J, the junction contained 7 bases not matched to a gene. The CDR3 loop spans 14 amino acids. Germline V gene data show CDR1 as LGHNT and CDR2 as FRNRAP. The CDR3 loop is CASGPTGVDTEAFF. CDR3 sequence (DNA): TGTGCTAGTGGCCCTACAGGGGTGGACACTGAAGCTTTCTTT.

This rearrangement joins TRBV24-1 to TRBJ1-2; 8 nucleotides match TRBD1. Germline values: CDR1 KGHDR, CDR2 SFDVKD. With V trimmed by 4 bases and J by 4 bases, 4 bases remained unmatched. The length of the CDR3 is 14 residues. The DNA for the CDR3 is TGTGCCACCAGTGACCGGACAGGGACCTATGGCTACACCTTC. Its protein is CATSDRTGTYGYTF.

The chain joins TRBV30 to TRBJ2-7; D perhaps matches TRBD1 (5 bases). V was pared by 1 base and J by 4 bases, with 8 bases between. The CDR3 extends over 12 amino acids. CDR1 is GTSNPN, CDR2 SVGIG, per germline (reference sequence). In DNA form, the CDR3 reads TGTGCCTGGAGTGCCCAGGGTTACGAGCAGTACTTC. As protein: CAWSAQGYEQYF. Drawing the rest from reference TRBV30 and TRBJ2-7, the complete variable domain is SQTIHQWPATLVQPVGSPLSLECTVEGTSNPNLYWYRQAAGRGLQLLFYSVGIGQISSEVPQNLSASRPQDRQFILSSKKLLLSDSGFYLCAWSAQGYEQYFGPGTRLTVT.

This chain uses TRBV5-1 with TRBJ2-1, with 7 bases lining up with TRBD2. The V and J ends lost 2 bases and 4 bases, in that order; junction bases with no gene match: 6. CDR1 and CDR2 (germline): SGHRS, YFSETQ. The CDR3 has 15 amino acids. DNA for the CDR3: TGCGCCAGCAGCTTACCAGCGGGACCATACAATGAGCAGTTCTTC. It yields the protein CASSLPAGPYNEQFF. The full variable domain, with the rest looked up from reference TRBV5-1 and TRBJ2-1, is KAGVTQTPRYLIKTRGQQVTLSCSPISGHRSVSWYQQTPGQGLQFLFEYFSETQRNKGNFPGRFSGRQFSNSRSEMNVSTLELGDSALYLCASSLPAGPYNEQFFGPGTRLTVL.

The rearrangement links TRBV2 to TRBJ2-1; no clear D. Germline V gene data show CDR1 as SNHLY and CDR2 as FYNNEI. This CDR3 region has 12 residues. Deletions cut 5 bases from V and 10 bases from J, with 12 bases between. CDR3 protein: CASSPYRLEQFF. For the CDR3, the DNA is TGTGCCAGCAGTCCCTACAGATTGGAGCAGTTCTTC.

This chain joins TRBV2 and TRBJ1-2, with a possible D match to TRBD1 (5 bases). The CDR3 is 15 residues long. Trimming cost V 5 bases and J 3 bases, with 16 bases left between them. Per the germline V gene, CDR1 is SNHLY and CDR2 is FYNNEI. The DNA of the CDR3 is TGTGCCAGCAGTCGGGTTGCCAAAGGGGACTATGGCTACACCTTC. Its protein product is CASSRVAKGDYGYTF.

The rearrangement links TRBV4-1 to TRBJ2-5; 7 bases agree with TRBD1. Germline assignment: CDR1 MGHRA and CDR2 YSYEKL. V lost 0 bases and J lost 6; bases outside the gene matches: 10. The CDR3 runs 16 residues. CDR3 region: CASSQDTGAERKTQYF. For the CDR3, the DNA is TGCGCCAGCAGCCAAGATACAGGGGCCGAAAGAAAGACCCAGTACTTC.

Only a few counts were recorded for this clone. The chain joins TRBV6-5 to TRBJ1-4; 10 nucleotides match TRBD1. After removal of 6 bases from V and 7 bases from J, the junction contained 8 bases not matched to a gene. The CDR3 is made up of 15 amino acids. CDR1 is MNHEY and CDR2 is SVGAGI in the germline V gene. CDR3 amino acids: CASRLTGGNGEKLFF. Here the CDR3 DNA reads TGTGCCAGCAGGTTGACAGGGGGCAACGGTGAAAAACTGTTTTTT.

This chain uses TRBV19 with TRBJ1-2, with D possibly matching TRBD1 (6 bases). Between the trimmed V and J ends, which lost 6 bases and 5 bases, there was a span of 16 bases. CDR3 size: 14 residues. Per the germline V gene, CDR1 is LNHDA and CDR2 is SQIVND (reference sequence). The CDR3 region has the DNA TGTGCCAGTAGGGGCCGGGCGGGGGCGTATGGCTACACCTTC. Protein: CASRGRAGAYGYTF.

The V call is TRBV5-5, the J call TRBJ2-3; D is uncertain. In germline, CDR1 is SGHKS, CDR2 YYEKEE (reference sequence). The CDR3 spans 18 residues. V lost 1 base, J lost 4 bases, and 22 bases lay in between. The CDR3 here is CASSLFSGYGGIADTQYF. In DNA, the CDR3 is TGTGCCAGCAGCTTGTTCAGTGGGTACGGCGGCATCGCAGATACGCAGTATTTT.

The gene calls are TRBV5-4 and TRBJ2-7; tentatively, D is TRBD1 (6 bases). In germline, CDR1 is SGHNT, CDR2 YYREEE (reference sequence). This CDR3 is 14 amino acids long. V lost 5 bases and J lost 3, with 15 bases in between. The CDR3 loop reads CASSLQGPVYEQYF. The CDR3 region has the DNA TGTGCCAGCAGTCTACAGGGTCCGGTCTACGAGCAGTACTTC.

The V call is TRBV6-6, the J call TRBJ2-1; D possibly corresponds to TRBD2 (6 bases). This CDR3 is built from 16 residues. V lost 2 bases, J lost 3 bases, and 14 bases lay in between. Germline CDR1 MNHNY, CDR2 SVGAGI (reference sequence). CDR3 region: CASSYQASANYNEQFF. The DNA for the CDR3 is TGTGCCAGCAGTTACCAGGCTAGCGCTAACTACAATGAGCAGTTCTTC.